This note documents a single T cell receptor (beta chain) sequence. The CDR3 is made up of 18 amino acids. This entry belongs to a study of shared T cell receptors in the human thymus. TCRdb's copy holds only in-frame clones and misses some; the assay was immunoSEQ multiplex PCR. The table includes almost 550,000 clones, about 80% detected once. This sample also belongs to another study, concerning human thymus T cells. In that study: Highly overlapping thymic repertoires among unrelated individuals were reported in related research.

Input material: thymocytes. The TCR originated in a boy under two years old with a congenital heart defect. V is TRBV21-1 and J is TRBJ2-1; the listed D gene, TRBD2, was not tested against the DNA. TRBV21-1 is noted as a pseudogene. CDR3 sequence (DNA): TGTGCCAGCAGCACCCGGACTAGCGGGAGGGCCGAGGAGTATGAGCAGTTCTTC. This sequence encodes CASSTRTSGRAEEYEQFF.